This T cell receptor (beta chain) stems from a study of blood T cells in healthy people across ages. For the second PCR, which ran for about 7 to 11 cycles, a sample-barcoded 5' primer and a J-beta primer mix were used. TCRdb fed the 5' RACE reads into MiXCR, producing one record per CDR3 protein. The data show hundreds of thousands of distinct CDR3 sequences, 21% seen once. Healthy Caucasian individuals from Russia aged about 6 to 95 served as donors. The CDR3 consists of 13 residues. V shed 7 bases and J shed 5 bases, with 15 bases lying between them. Germline V gene data show CDR1 as LNHNV and CDR2 as YYDKDF (reference sequence).

The sequence was collected from a man aged 65 to 85 in good health. Sequencing was done on a sample of blood. J is TRBJ2-7 and V is TRBV15; perhaps TRBD2 as D (5 bases). The CDR3 is CATNPGVTNEQYF. The DNA for the CDR3 is TGTGCCACCAACCCCGGGGTTACGAACGAGCAGTACTTC.